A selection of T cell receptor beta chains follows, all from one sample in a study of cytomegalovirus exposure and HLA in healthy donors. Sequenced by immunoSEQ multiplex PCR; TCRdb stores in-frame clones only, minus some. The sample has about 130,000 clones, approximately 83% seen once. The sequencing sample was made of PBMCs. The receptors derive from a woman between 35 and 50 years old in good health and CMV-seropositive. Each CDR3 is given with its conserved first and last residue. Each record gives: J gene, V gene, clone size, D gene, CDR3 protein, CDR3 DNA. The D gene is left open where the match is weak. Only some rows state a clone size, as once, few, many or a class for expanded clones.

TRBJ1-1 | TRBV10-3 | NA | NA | CAISEGGFAEAFF | TGTGCCATCAGTGAGGGAGGTTTCGCTGAAGCTTTCTTT
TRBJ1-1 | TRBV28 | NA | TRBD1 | CASSLTTGADPEAFF | TGTGCCAGCAGCCTCACAACAGGGGCAGATCCTGAAGCTTTCTTT
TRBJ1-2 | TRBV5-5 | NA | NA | CASSYMPDSSYGYTF | TGTGCCAGCAGCTATATGCCCGACAGCTCCTATGGCTACACCTTC
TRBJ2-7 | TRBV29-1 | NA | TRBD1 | CSAVTGGTYEQYF | TGCAGCGCCGTGACAGGGGGGACCTACGAGCAGTACTTC
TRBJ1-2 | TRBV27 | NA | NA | CASSLGTGRVYGYTF | TGTGCCAGCAGTTTAGGAACTGGCCGGGTCTATGGCTACACCTTC
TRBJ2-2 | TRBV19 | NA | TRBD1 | CASSMDRGRTGELFF | TGTGCCAGTAGTATGGACAGGGGGCGAACCGGGGAGCTGTTTTTT
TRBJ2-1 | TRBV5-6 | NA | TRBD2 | CASSPREGLRNEQFF | TGTGCCAGCAGCCCCCGGGAGGGCCTACGCAATGAGCAGTTCTTC
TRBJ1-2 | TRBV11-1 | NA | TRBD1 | CASSDPTGGSYGYTF | TGTGCCAGCAGCGACCCGACAGGGGGAAGCTATGGCTACACCTTC
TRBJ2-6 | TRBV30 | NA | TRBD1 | CAWTETGTSGANVLTF | TGTGCCTGGACCGAGACAGGGACCTCTGGGGCCAACGTCCTGACTTTC
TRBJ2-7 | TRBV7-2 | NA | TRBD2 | CASSPRGGWGEQYF | TGTGCCAGCAGCCCTCGGGGGGGATGGGGCGAGCAGTACTTC
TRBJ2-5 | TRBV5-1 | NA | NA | CASSPLSGGAETQYF | TGCGCCAGCAGCCCTTTATCGGGCGGGGCGGAGACCCAGTACTTC
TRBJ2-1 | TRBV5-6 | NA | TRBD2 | CASSPGTSGRDEQFF | TGTGCCAGCAGCCCGGGGACTAGCGGGAGGGATGAGCAGTTCTTC
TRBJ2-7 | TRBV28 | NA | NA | CASEGGRPLYEQYF | TGTGCCAGCGAGGGGGGGAGACCCCTCTACGAGCAGTACTTC
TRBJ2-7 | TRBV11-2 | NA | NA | CASSLDGDYEQYF | TGTGCCAGCAGCTTAGACGGGGACTACGAGCAGTACTTC
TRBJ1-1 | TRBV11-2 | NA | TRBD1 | CASSLAQGGEAFF | TGTGCCAGCAGCTTAGCCCAGGGGGGTGAAGCTTTCTTT
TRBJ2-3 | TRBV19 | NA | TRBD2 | CASRMELLAGGKGGTDTQYF | TGTGCCAGTAGGATGGAATTACTAGCGGGAGGAAAGGGCGGCACAGATACGCAGTATTTT
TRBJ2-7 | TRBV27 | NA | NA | CASSSDTYEQYF | TGTGCCAGCAGTTCTGACACATACGAGCAGTACTTC
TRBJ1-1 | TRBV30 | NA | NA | CAWVDIPMNTEAFF | TGTGCCTGGGTGGACATCCCCATGAACACTGAAGCTTTCTTT
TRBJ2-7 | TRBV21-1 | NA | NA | CASSSPGQISSYEQYF | TGTGCCAGCAGCTCCCCGGGACAAATATCCTCCTACGAGCAGTACTTC
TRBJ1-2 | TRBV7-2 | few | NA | CASSLGQTNYGYTF | TGTGCCAGCAGCCTAGGACAGACCAACTATGGCTACACCTTC
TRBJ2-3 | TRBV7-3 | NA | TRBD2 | CASSLTYMGLAETGTDTQYF | TGTGCCAGCAGCTTAACCTATATGGGACTAGCGGAGACAGGGACAGATACGCAGTATTTT
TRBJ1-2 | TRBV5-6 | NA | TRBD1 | CASSLGAGGPYGYTF | TGTGCCAGCAGCTTGGGCGCAGGGGGACCGTATGGCTACACCTTC
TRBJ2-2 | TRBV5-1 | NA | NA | CASRTSLGQGFTGELFF | TGCGCCAGCAGGACCTCATTGGGACAAGGCTTCACCGGGGAGCTGTTTTTT
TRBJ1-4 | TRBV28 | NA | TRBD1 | CASSLGQGSKLFF | TGTGCCAGCAGTTTGGGACAGGGTTCAAAACTGTTTTTT
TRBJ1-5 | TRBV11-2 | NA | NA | CASSLGRGNQPQHF | TGTGCCAGCAGCTTAGGGCGGGGCAATCAGCCCCAGCATTTT
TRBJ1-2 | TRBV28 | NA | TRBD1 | CASSPLSRDRGTYGYTF | TGTGCCAGCAGTCCACTGTCCCGGGACAGGGGGACCTATGGCTACACCTTC
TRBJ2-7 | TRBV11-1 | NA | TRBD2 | CASSSGLETPYEQYF | TGTGCCAGCAGCTCGGGACTAGAAACCCCCTACGAGCAGTACTTC
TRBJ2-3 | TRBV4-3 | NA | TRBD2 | CASSRTLPGVELASRTDTQYF | TGCGCCAGCAGCCGAACCCTACCCGGAGTGGAACTAGCGTCACGCACAGATACGCAGTATTTT
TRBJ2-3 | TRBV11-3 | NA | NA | CASSLRASPPDTQYF | TGTGCCAGCAGCCTCCGGGCTAGCCCTCCAGATACGCAGTATTTT
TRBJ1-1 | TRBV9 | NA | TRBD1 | CASSPGTGRTEAFF | TGTGCCAGCAGCCCAGGGACAGGGCGCACTGAAGCTTTCTTT
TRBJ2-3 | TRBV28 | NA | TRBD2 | CASSPTLAGGTDTQYF | TGTGCCAGCAGTCCTACTCTAGCGGGAGGAACGGATACGCAGTATTTT
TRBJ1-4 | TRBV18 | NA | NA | CASSPPGVEKLFF | TGTGCCAGCTCACCACCAGGGGTTGAAAAACTGTTTTTT
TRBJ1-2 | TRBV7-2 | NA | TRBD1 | CASSLVTGLYGYTF | TGTGCCAGCAGCTTAGTGACAGGGCTATATGGCTACACCTTC
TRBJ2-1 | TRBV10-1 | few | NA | CASSRGSGASYNEQFF | TGCGCCAGCAGTCGCGGGTCGGGAGCCTCCTACAATGAGCAGTTCTTC
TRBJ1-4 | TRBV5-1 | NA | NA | CASSFTQSDEKLFF | TGCGCCAGCAGCTTTACCCAGAGCGATGAAAAACTGTTTTTT
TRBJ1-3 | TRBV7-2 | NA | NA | CASSRNSGAGNTIYF | TGTGCCAGCAGCCGTAACTCAGGGGCCGGAAACACCATATATTTT
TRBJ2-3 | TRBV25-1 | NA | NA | CASSESVTQYF | TGTGCCAGCAGTGAATCTGTTACGCAGTATTTT
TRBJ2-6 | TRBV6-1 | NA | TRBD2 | CASSEGGGRAESGANVLTF | TGTGCCAGCAGTGAAGGGGGCGGGAGGGCCGAGTCTGGGGCCAACGTCCTGACTTTC
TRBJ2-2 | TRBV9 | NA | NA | CASSVGGDSANTGELFF | TGTGCCAGCAGCGTAGGGGGGGACAGTGCGAACACCGGGGAGCTGTTTTTT
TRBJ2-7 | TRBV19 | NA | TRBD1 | CASSSGQGFYEQYF | TGTGCCAGTAGTTCGGGACAGGGTTTTTACGAGCAGTACTTC
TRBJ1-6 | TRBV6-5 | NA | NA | CASSVRLGNSPLHF | TGTGCCAGCAGTGTGCGTCTAGGAAATTCACCCCTCCACTTT
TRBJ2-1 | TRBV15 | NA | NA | CATSGRASSYNEQFF | TGTGCCACCAGCGGTCGCGCGAGCTCCTACAATGAGCAGTTCTTC
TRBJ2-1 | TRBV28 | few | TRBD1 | CASSPVIGQGADEQFF | TGTGCCAGCAGTCCCGTCATAGGACAGGGGGCCGATGAGCAGTTCTTC
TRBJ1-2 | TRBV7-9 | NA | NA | CASSLGIGDGYTF | TGTGCCAGCAGCTTAGGGATTGGAGATGGCTACACCTTC
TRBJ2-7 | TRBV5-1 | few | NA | CASRSGSSSYEQYF | TGCGCCAGCAGAAGCGGTTCCAGCTCCTACGAGCAGTACTTC
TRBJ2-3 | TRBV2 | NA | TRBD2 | CASMAGGSDTQYF | TGTGCCAGCATGGCGGGAGGTAGTGATACGCAGTATTTT
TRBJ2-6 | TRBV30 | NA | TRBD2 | CAWSVHSGLAGVSGANVLTF | TGTGCCTGGAGTGTACATTCCGGGCTAGCGGGAGTCTCCGGGGCCAACGTCCTGACTTTC
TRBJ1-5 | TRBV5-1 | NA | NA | CASSQTGYQPQHF | TGCGCCAGCAGCCAGACAGGATATCAGCCCCAGCATTTT
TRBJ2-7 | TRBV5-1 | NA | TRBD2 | CASSLTSGRYEQYF | TGCGCCAGCAGCTTGACTAGCGGGAGGTACGAGCAGTACTTC
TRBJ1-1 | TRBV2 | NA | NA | CATKDSMNTEAFF | TGTGCCACAAAGGACAGTATGAACACTGAAGCTTTCTTT
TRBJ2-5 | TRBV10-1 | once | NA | CASSETQETQYF | TGCGCCAGCAGTGAGACTCAAGAGACCCAGTACTTC
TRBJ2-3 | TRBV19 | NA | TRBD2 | CASSIGDYTDTQYF | TGTGCCAGTAGTATAGGGGACTACACAGATACGCAGTATTTT
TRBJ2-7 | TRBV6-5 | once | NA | CASRVASSYEQYF | TGTGCCAGCAGGGTGGCAAGCTCCTACGAGCAGTACTTC
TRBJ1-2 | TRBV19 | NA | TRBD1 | CASSLQGTGYTF | TGTGCCAGTAGTTTACAGGGGACCGGCTACACCTTC
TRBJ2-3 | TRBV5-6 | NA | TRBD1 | CASKNRGVDTQYF | TGTGCCAGCAAAAACAGGGGGGTAGATACGCAGTATTTT
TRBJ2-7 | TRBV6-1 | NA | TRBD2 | CASSAYSSGSAYEQYF | TGTGCCAGCAGTGCATATTCTAGCGGGTCAGCCTACGAGCAGTACTTC
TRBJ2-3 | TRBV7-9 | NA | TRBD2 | CASLLAGVADTQYF | TGTGCCAGCCTCTTGGCGGGAGTGGCAGATACGCAGTATTTT
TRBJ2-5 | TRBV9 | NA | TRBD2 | CASSYLGLAGDDETQYF | TGTGCCAGCAGCTACCTGGGACTAGCGGGAGACGATGAGACCCAGTACTTC